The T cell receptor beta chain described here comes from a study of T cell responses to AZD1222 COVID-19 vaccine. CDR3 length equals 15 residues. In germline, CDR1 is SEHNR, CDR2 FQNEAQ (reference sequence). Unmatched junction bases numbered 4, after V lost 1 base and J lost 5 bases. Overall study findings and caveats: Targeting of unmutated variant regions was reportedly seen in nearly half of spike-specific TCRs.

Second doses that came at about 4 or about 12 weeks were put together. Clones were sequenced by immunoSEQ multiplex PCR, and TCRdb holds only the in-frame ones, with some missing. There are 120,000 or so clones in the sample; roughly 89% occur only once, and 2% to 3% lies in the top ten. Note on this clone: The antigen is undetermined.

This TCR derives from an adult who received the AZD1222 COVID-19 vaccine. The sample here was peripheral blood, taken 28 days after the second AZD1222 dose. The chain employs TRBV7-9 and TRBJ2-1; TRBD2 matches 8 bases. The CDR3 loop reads CASSLGGGTNNEQFF. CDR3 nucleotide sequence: TGTGCCAGCAGCTTAGGCGGGGGGACCAACAATGAGCAGTTCTTC.